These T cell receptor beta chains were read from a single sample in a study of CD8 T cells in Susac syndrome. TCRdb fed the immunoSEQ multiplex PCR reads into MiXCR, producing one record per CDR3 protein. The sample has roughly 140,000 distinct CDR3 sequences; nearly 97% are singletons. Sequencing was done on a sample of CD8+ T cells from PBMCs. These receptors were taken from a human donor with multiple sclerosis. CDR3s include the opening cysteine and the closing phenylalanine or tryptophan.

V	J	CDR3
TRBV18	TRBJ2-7	CASSLSPRAYEQYF
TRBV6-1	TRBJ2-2	CASSKTGAGELFF
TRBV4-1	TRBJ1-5	CASSQGENQPQHF
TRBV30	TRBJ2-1	CAWSVSRSNEQFF
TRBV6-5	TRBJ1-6	CASSPGLNSPLHF
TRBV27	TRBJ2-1	CASSFPGNEQFF
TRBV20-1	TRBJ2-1	CSARPGGLYNEQFF
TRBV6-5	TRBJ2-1	CASSYRSPRDEQFF
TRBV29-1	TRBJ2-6	CSVDSGANVLTF
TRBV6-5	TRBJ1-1	CASGTGDRAEAFF
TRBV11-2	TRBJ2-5	CASSSTGGRDQETQYF
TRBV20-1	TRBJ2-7	CSARAGTSLYEQYF
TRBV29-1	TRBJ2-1	CSVEGGPGDEQFF
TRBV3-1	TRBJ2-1	CASSQDTQLSSYNEQFF
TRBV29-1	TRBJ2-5	CSGTTADGEETQYF
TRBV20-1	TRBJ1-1	CSAPGQGDTEAFF
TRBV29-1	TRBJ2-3	CSAALYTDTQYF
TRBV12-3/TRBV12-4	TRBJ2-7	CASSKDGYEQYF
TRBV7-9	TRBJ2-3	CASSSETSTDTQYF
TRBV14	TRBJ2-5	CASSQERGPETQYF
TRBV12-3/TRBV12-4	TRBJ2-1	CASTQDNEQFF
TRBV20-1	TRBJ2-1	CSARTGRGLHNEQFF
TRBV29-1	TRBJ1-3	CSVEDPRNTIYF
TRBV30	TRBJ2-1	CAWSAVSSYNEQFF
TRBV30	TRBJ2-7	CAWSGGNEQYF
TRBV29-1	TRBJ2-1	CSVEDQGQGAGNEQFF
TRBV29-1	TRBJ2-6	CSVEEAGANVLTF
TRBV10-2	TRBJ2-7	CASRTSNYEQYF
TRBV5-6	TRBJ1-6	CASSPRASSWSPLHF
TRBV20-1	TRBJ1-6	CSSAVLGWAVNLSPLHF
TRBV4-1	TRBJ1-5	CASSQETGAKNQPQHF
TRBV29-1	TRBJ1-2	CSVWGYGYTF
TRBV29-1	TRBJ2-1	CSVEGLAVENEQFF
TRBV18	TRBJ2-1	CASSPSGGAHEQFF
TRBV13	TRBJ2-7	CASSGSGGRRYEQYF
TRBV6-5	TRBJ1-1	CASGNSEAEAFF
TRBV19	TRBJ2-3	CASSLLAARTDTQYF
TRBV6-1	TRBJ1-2	CASSEGRTYRYTF
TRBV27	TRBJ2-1	CASSSIGLAGANEQFF
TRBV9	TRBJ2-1	CASSVGSGGTDNEQFF
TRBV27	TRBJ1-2	CATPSYRGYGYTF
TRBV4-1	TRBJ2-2	CASSHEGGGGELFF
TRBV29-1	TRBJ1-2	CSVVRQSTGYGYTF
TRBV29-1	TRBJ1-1	CSVEIQGINTEAFF
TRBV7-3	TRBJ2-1	CASSLFGGLQFF
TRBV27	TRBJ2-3	CASSSSALNTDTQYF
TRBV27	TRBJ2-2	CASKTMGTGELFF
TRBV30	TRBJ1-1	CAWSGTEIFEAFF
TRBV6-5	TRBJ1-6	CASSLSEVSNSPLHF
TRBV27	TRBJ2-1	CASSTDPRAFYNEQFF
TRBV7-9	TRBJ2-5	CASSLVGGLMETQYF
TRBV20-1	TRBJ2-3	CSAPERTDTQYF